The 6 T cell receptor beta chains listed next were all sequenced from one sample in a study of T cells in Graves' hyperthyroidism and ophthalmopathy. Amplified TCR beta CDR3 regions came from RNA transcripts. HTBI primers drove first-round RT-PCR of the TCR CDR3. Each CDR3 protein is one row after TCRdb ran MiXCR on the multiplex PCR reads. The repertoire holds 500,000 to 750,000 distinct CDR3 sequences, with around 14% as singletons. Sequenced material: blood. These receptors originate from a woman between 18 and 30 years old with Graves' ophthalmopathy.

The rearrangement joins TRBV7-3 to TRBJ2-3; 11 bases agree with TRBD2. The CDR3 has 14 residues. The germline gives CDR1 SGHTA, CDR2 FQGTGA. V was pared by 9 bases and J by 2 bases, with 4 bases of the junction left unmatched. This CDR3 is CARGTSGPTDTQYF. The DNA for the CDR3 is TGTGCCAGGGGGACTAGCGGACCCACAGATACGCAGTATTTT.

The table lists this clonotype with a few counts. The CDR3: CASSEAGGSYEQYF. The CDR3 bases are TGTGCCAGCAGCGAGGCCGGAGGGTCCTACGAGCAGTACTTC. The genes are TRBV9 and TRBJ2-7; D possibly corresponds to TRBD2 (6 bases). Germline lookup yields CDR1 SGDLS and CDR2 YYNGEE. Deletions cut 3 bases from V and 1 base from J, with 11 bases between. The CDR3 contains 14 residues.

This clonotype was detected ten times or more. The genes are TRBV11-3 and TRBJ2-7; 8 nucleotides line up with TRBD2. Germline lookup yields CDR1 SGHNT and CDR2 YENEEA. The CDR3 has 15 amino acids. J gave up 3 bases and V 5 bases, and 9 bases lay outside the gene matches. CDR3 region: CASSPVGLAGYEQYF. CDR3 nucleotide sequence: TGTGCCAGCAGCCCCGTTGGTCTAGCGGGCTACGAGCAGTACTTC. The entire variable domain, with the rest obtained from reference TRBV11-3 and TRBJ2-7, is as follows: EAGVVQSPRYKIIEKKQPVAFWCNPISGHNTLYWYLQNLGQGPELLIRYENEEAVDDSQLPKDRFSAERLKGVDSTLKIQPAELGDSAVYLCASSPVGLAGYEQYFGPGTRLTVT.

In regard to this clonotype: Since a much larger clone is just one base distant, this may be a read error. The rearrangement joins TRBV11-2 to TRBJ1-4; a possible D gene is TRBD1 (5 bases). The CDR3 runs to 15 residues. The V gene's germline CDR1 is SGHAT and CDR2 FQNNGV. The CDR3 nucleotides read TGTGCCAGCAACTCCGGGCGGCAGGGTAATGGAAAACTGTTTTTT. Its translation is CASNSGRQGNGKLFF.

This clonotype was detected only a few times. At one end, the junction sequence differs from germline, possibly due to a read error. This chain connects TRBV7-9 to TRBJ2-3; D tentatively fits TRBD1 or TRBD2 (7 bases each). Germline CDR1 SEHNR, CDR2 FQNEAQ (reference sequence). CDR3 length: 15 residues. The CDR3 loop reads CTSSPDREGSDTQYF. The CDR3 region has the DNA TGTACCAGCAGCCCAGACAGGGAGGGGTCAGATACGCAGTATTTT.

In its sample, this clonotype was seen many times. For the CDR3, the DNA is TGTGCCAGAGGGGACAGGGGAAGCTCAGGACCAGGTGGGACCGGGGTCCCCTACAATGAGCAGTTCTTC. It specifies CARGDRGSSGPGGTGVPYNEQFF. V gene TRBV2 combines with J gene TRBJ2-1, with TRBD1 identical over 10 bases. After removal of 9 bases from V and 2 bases from J, the junction contained 31 bases not matched to a gene. CDR3 length equals 23 residues. Germline assignment: CDR1 SNHLY and CDR2 FYNNEI.